This TCR beta chain was found in a study of CD8+CD57+ T cells in acquired aplastic anemia. Points from the study as a whole: Patients and controls were not found to differ significantly in CD8+ Simpson's diversity.

As for this clonotype: As yet, its antigen is unknown.

Trimming cost V 0 bases and J 4 bases, with 13 bases left between them. This CDR3 has 15 amino acids. Per germline, CDR1 MNHEY and CDR2 SVGAGI. Genomic DNA, the template, was used for profiling of the TCR beta VDJ and CDR3. One entry per CDR3 protein, called by TCRdb with MiXCR from the reads. The sample includes 98,000 or so distinct CDR3 sequences, around 53% of them seen just once. This receptor was obtained from a human donor in good health, serving as a control. The sequenced sample was sorted CD4+, CD8+, or CD8+CD57+ T cells (not recorded which) from PBMCs. The V and J genes are TRBV6-5 and TRBJ2-7; D is tentatively TRBD1 or TRBD2 (5 bases each). The CDR3 protein is CASSYSGLATYEQYF. The DNA of the CDR3 is TGTGCCAGCAGTTACTCGGGGCTAGCTACGTACGAGCAGTACTTC.